These 7 T cell receptor delta chains were all obtained from the same sample, sequenced in a study of gamma-delta T cells after stem cell transplantation. TCRdb called clones anew from the RT-PCR reads with CATT. The sample contains over a thousand delta-chain clones, around 16% of which appear only once. The sequencing sample was made of gamma-delta T cells. Source of these receptors: a human donor. It is not recorded whose cells these are; they may come from a transplant donor.

This clone was observed a handful of times. A single base is all that separates this from a far larger clone, so a read error is likely. The same CDR3 arises from other DNA sequences in this sample as well. This chain joins TRDV2 and TRDJ1; TRDD3 matches 8 bases. V was pared by 1 base and J by 1 base, with 10 bases of the junction left unmatched. This CDR3 has 17 residues. Looked up from germline, CDR1 is GEAIGNYY and CDR2 is EKD. CDR3 amino acids: CACDTVLGAPVTDKLIF. CDR3 in DNA: TGTGCCTGTGACACAGTACTGGGGGCCCCGGTCACCGATAAACTCATCTTT.

This clone was seen more than once but under ten times. The chain is built from TRDV1 and TRDJ1, with 10 nucleotides matching TRDD3. Germline V gene lookup returns CDR1 TSWWSYY and CDR2 QGS. The CDR3 is 23 amino acids. Trimming cost V 4 bases and J 2 bases; bases outside gene matches: 28. CDR3 residues: CALGVPPMFPYWGMRAKTDKLIF. CDR3 nucleotide sequence: TGTGCTCTTGGGGTGCCCCCCATGTTCCCCTACTGGGGGATGAGGGCTAAAACCGATAAACTCATCTTT.

Concerning this clone itself: This DNA's translation differs at residue 6 from TCRdb's protein, which comes from a much larger clone; a read error is likely, and the protein shown is translated from the DNA. The chain is built from TRDV2 and TRDJ1; D call uncertain. Germline V lookup: CDR1 GEAIGNYY, CDR2 EKD. This CDR3 spans 14 amino acids. V gave up 3 bases and J gave up 0 bases, with 10 bases separating them. Here the CDR3 reads CACDHTANTDKLIF. Written as DNA, the CDR3 is TGTGCCTGTGACCATACTGCAAACACCGATAAACTCATCTTT.

This clone was found a few times. A far larger clone lies a single base away; this is likely a read error. Other DNA sequences within the sample encode an identical CDR3. The chain has TRDV2 and TRDJ1, with D hard to call. This CDR3 region has 18 residues. Germline lookup yields CDR1 GEAIGNYY and CDR2 EKD. The V gene lost 3 bases and the J gene lost 0 bases, with 22 bases spanning the gap. In nucleotides, the CDR3 is TGTGCCTGTGACCATATGATGGGAGATCGTCGGTACACCGATAAACTCATCTTT. Its protein product is CACDHMMGDRRYTDKLIF.

Relative to its sample, this clone is large (0.1 to 1%). The rearrangement links TRDV1 to TRDJ1; 11 nucleotides line up with TRDD3. With V trimmed by 6 bases and J by 8 bases, 20 bases remained unmatched. Germline values: CDR1 TSWWSYY, CDR2 QGS. The CDR3 consists of 18 residues. CDR3 loop: CALGGRPSYFLGDTKLIF. Here the CDR3 DNA reads TGTGCTCTTGGTGGTAGGCCTTCCTATTTCCTGGGGGATACCAAACTCATCTTT.

This clone was counted a few times. CDR3 nucleotides: TGTGCCTGTGACACCATAATGGGGGATACGCGACCGACCGATAAACTCATCTTT. Translating it yields CACDTIMGDTRPTDKLIF. V and J are TRDV2 and TRDJ1; TRDD3 aligns across 11 bases. This CDR3 comprises 18 residues. The trim removed 0 bases at V and 2 bases at J, leaving 10 bases unmatched. Germline CDR1 GEAIGNYY, CDR2 EKD.

This clone was counted between two and nine times. A single base separates this from a much larger clone, so it may be a read error. In the same sample, other DNA sequences code for this CDR3. The rearrangement uses TRDV2 and TRDJ1; D is perhaps TRDD1 (6 bases). CDR1 is GEAIGNYY and CDR2 is EKD in the germline V gene. This CDR3 contains 16 residues. This CDR3 is CACDSLYGNNTDKLIF. As DNA, the CDR3 is TGTGCCTGTGACTCCCTGTACGGAAATAACACCGATAAACTCATTTTT.